These 4 T cell receptor beta chains were all obtained from the same sample, sequenced in a study of CD8+ T cells in alopecia areata. Extraction of RNA preceded its reverse transcription into cDNA, which served as the sequencing template. Assay: immunoSEQ multiplex PCR; the TCRdb copy retains only in-frame clones and omits some. This table holds some 120,000 clones, around 63% found once. The sample's treatment: oral pan-JAK inhibitor, 5-10 mg twice daily. Sequences were derived from CD4+ T cells sorted from blood, sampled at week 4, from a patient treated with tofacitinib. These receptors were obtained from a human donor with alopecia areata.

This clone was observed a handful of times. The V gene is TRBV7-6, the J gene TRBJ2-6; TRBD1 is a possible D gene (5 bases). V was clipped by 2 bases and J by 7 bases, with 9 bases between them. Germline CDR1 SGHVS, CDR2 FNYEAQ. CDR3 length: 14 residues. The CDR3: CASSLNDRANVLTF. The CDR3 nucleotides are TGTGCCAGCAGCTTAAATGACAGAGCCAACGTCCTGACTTTC.

This clone was observed a single time. V is TRBV19 and J is TRBJ2-7; no firm D call. Germline lookup yields CDR1 LNHDA and CDR2 SQIVND (reference sequence). V was clipped by 6 bases and J by 0 bases, with 15 bases between them. This CDR3 spans 15 amino acids. CDR3 nucleotide sequence: TGTGCCAGTAGCCCTACCACGCGGAGCTCCTACGAGCAGTACTTC. Its protein product is CASSPTTRSSYEQYF.

This sequence joins TRBV2 and TRBJ2-7, with a possible D match to TRBD1 (5 bases). V lost 5 bases and J 6 bases, leaving 20 bases between the germline ends. CDR3 length equals 15 residues. Germline loops: CDR1 SNHLY, CDR2 FYNNEI. Here the CDR3 reads CASSTREVRSLEQYF. CDR3 nucleotide sequence: TGTGCCAGCAGTACCAGGGAAGTCAGGTCTCTCGAGCAGTACTTC.

Turning to this clone: This sample includes further DNA sequences coding for the same CDR3. The chain links TRBV29-1 to TRBJ1-2; 7 bases are shared with TRBD1. CDR3 length: 12 amino acids. V shed 1 base, J shed 8 bases, and the junction held 4 bases outside the gene matches. CDR1 and CDR2 (germline): SQVTM, ANQGSEA. CDR3 sequence reads: CSVEGQGVGYTF. The CDR3 DNA sequence: TGCAGCGTTGAAGGACAGGGAGTCGGCTACACCTTC.